This T cell receptor (beta chain) was recorded in a study of PD-L1 blockade in urothelial cancer. Study details: Atezolizumab, begun by patients in about 2014, was given at 1,200 mg intravenously every 3 weeks.

Time point indicated: pretreatment peripheral blood. The CDR3 contains 16 residues. V lost 1 base to trimming and J lost 4 bases; unmatched junction nucleotides: 6. Germline V gene lookup returns CDR1 SGHNT and CDR2 YENEEA. On this clone: Its specificity is not known.

Libraries were prepared by immunoSEQ multiplex PCR; TCRdb keeps only in-frame clonotypes and omits some of them. The repertoire includes roughly 51,000 clones, 79% of them detected once, and 8.5% to 12% sits in the top ten. General study results and limits: Greater 3-week expansion of tumor-associated blood clones was recorded for durable-benefit patients. Better progression-free and overall survival followed lower pretreatment blood clonality.

The chain recombines TRBV11-3 with TRBJ2-2; 7 bases agree with TRBD2. Material: PBMCs, obtained around atezolizumab (anti-PD-L1) treatment. This sequence originates from a man aged 70 or older with urothelial cancer. The CDR3 DNA sequence: TGTGCCAGCAGCTTAGTGGCGGGAGTAAGCACCGGGGAGCTGTTTTTT. Translating gives CASSLVAGVSTGELFF. Variable domain in full (rest from reference TRBV11-3 and TRBJ2-2): EAGVVQSPRYKIIEKKQPVAFWCNPISGHNTLYWYLQNLGQGPELLIRYENEEAVDDSQLPKDRFSAERLKGVDSTLKIQPAELGDSAVYLCASSLVAGVSTGELFFGEGSRLTVL.